The clone carrying this TCR beta chain was observed a single time. The target antigen is unknown. This sample is part of a study of Tregs in tolerant kidney transplant recipients. Across the study: Related graft donors supplied nonmyeloablative bone marrow transplants, and mixed chimerism was transient.

Study conclusions and caveats: Activated donor B cell expansion appeared to reveal the most relevant donor-specific TCRbeta repertoire. The small number of patients limits these findings pending further validation.

V gave up 1 base and J gave up 6 bases; unmatched junction bases: 10. This CDR3 is 19 amino acids long. Germline CDR1 and CDR2: SGHTA and FQGNSA. The data were produced by immunoSEQ multiplex PCR, yet TCRdb's version contains in-frame clones alone and is incomplete. The table includes 85,000 to 100,000 clones, approximately 93% detected once. Specimen: CD4+ T cells from blood, collected before the transplant. V is TRBV7-2 and J is TRBJ2-3, with 16 nucleotides matching TRBD2. This receptor was obtained from a human donor who received a combined kidney and bone marrow transplant. The CDR3 sequence is CASSLGPGLAGGPEDTQYF. CDR3 nucleotide sequence: TGTGCCAGCAGCTTAGGCCCGGGACTAGCGGGAGGGCCCGAGGATACGCAGTATTTT. Full variable domain (outside the CDR3, taken from reference TRBV7-2 and TRBJ2-3): GAGVSQSPSNKVTEKGKDVELRCDPISGHTALYWYRQSLGQGLEFLIYFQGNSAPDKSGLPSDRFSAERTGGSVSTLTIQRTQQEDSAVYLCASSLGPGLAGGPEDTQYFGPGTRLTVL.